This T cell receptor beta chain was sequenced during a study of T cell responses to AZD1222 COVID-19 vaccine. Findings and caveats of the study: Of the AZD1222 recipients, only 5 to 7 were seropositive at baseline.

A remark on this clone: Its antigen is unknown.

Produced via immunoSEQ multiplex PCR; TCRdb's table is partial and in-frame only. Seen here are around 130,000 clones, around 90% observed once, and the top ten hold 4.2%. This CDR3 is 14 amino acids long. The germline CDR1 and CDR2 sequences are LGHDT and YNNKEL (reference sequence). V was clipped by 5 bases and J by 2 bases, with 13 bases between them. Source: peripheral blood, taken 28 days after the second dose of the MenACWY control vaccine. The TCR was taken from an adult who received the MenACWY meningococcal vaccine as a control. The chain links TRBV3-1 (or the pseudogene TRBV3-2) to TRBJ2-7, with D perhaps matching TRBD1 (5 bases). The CDR3 reads CASSSDSPPYEQYF. The CDR3 nucleotides are TGTGCCAGCAGCTCCGACAGTCCCCCCTACGAGCAGTACTTC.